Below, 5 T cell receptor beta chains from the same sample are listed, as sequenced in a study of blood T cell repertoires in COVID-19. Method: immunoSEQ multiplex PCR; TCRdb's copy keeps in-frame clones and lacks some. Of 150,000 to 200,000 clones listed, roughly 86% are singletons. Material for sequencing was peripheral blood. The source is a man in his 70s with acute or convalescent COVID-19.

The chain combines TRBV20-1 with TRBJ1-6; D gene uncertain. The CDR3 totals 13 residues. V lost 3 bases, J lost 7 bases, and 10 bases lay in between. Germline V gives CDR1 DFQATT, CDR2 SNEGSKA (reference sequence). DNA of the CDR3: TGCAGTGCTAGTGAACAGAAGAATTCACCCCTCCACTTT. Encoded protein: CSASEQKNSPLHF.

The chain carries TRBV2 and TRBJ1-1; no reliable D call. This CDR3 spans 13 amino acids. With 4 bases removed from V and 4 bases from J, the gap between germline ends came to 10 bases. The germline CDR1 and CDR2 sequences are SNHLY and FYNNEI. The CDR3 spells CASSAWGGTEAFF. The DNA for the CDR3 is TGTGCCAGCAGTGCCTGGGGAGGCACTGAAGCTTTCTTT.

The chain links TRBV10-2 to TRBJ2-2, with 8 bases identical to TRBD1. V lost 8 bases and J lost 2; bases outside the gene matches: 22. Germline assignment: CDR1 WSHSY and CDR2 SAAADI. The CDR3 is 20 amino acids. CDR3 sequence: CASDPAGLVRGQGNTGELFF. DNA of the CDR3: TGCGCCAGCGACCCAGCCGGTCTCGTCCGAGGACAGGGAAACACCGGGGAGCTGTTTTTT.

The chain uses TRBV28 and TRBJ1-4, with D perhaps matching TRBD1 (5 bases). In germline, CDR1 is MDHEN, CDR2 SYDVKM. V shed 4 bases and J shed 5 bases, with 11 bases lying between them. The CDR3 contains 14 residues. In DNA form, the CDR3 reads TGTGCCAGCAGTTCACCGGGACTGAATGAAAAACTGTTTTTT. Residues: CASSSPGLNEKLFF.

This clone was recorded a few times. This specimen includes other DNA sequences encoding the same CDR3. The chain is built from TRBV6-5 and TRBJ1-2; tentative D call: TRBD1 (5 bases). Trimming cost V 5 bases and J 8 bases, with 12 bases left between them. Germline assignment: CDR1 MNHEY and CDR2 SVGAGI. This CDR3 region has 12 residues. The CDR3 coding sequence is TGTGCCAGCAGTACGACAGCGGGGGGCTACACCTTC. Translating it yields CASSTTAGGYTF.